This TCR beta chain was retrieved from a study of shared T cell receptors in the human thymus. Profiled with immunoSEQ multiplex PCR; TCRdb holds only in-frame clones, not every one. This sample has roughly 700,000 clones, with 85% to 90% found just once. This CDR3 has 16 amino acids. Trimming shortened V by 0 bases and J by 0 bases, and 12 bases separated the two germline ends. Per the germline V gene, CDR1 is SGHDT and CDR2 is YYEEEE. The same sample was also used in a study of human thymus T cells.

The TCR originated in a boy younger than two with a congenital heart defect. The V and J genes are TRBV5-6 and TRBJ1-1; D gene uncertain. Sequencing input: thymocytes. The CDR3 DNA reads as TGTGCCAGCAGCTTGGGTGGCGTCAGGATGAACACTGAAGCTTTCTTT. This encodes CASSLGGVRMNTEAFF.